This T cell receptor beta chain appears in the sequencing data of a study of Ad26.COV2.S vaccination and SARS-CoV-2 variants (dated by TCRdb to about 2021). In the study overall: Donors in the vaccine arm were drawn from COV1001, a multicentre, randomized, double-blind, placebo-controlled phase I-IIa trial testing Ad26.COV2.S in healthy adults. Dosing of Ad26.COV2.S was intramuscular, at either 5x10^10 or 1x10^11 viral particles, delivered as one shot or as two shots spaced 56 days apart. The specificity and breadth of SARS-CoV-2-reactive T cell receptors after Ad26.COV2.S vaccination were assessed by TCRbeta repertoire sequencing. The TCR-sequenced set comprised around 30 samples: some 19 Ad26.COV2.S vaccine recipients, 5 placebo recipients and 8 SARS-CoV-2 convalescent individuals. Participants in the trial were split at random into five groups of five each, receiving low-dose or high-dose Ad26.COV2.S once or twice, or else placebo on both occasions. Blinding of investigators to trial group allocation was maintained during experiments and outcome assessment. Broad study findings and their caveats: After vaccination, spike-specific CD8+ and CD4+ T cell responses were reported to show substantial breadth. Spike-specific TCR breadth was higher in Ad26.COV2.S recipients than in placebo recipients (P = 0.0014). The study was not powered to compare responses between vaccine doses or regimens. The authors noted that total T cell responses may have been underestimated by the TCR breadth and depth analyses. Non-spike TCR breadth was comparable between vaccine and placebo recipients, consistent with the vaccine containing only spike.

In light of the paper, this sample's treatment or condition label describes: some 20 received Ad26.COV2.S at low or high dose, single or two shots; roughly 5 received placebo; per-sample allocation not given. Repertoires of vaccine and placebo recipients were sequenced from samples taken on day 63 after the first injection. Cohort 1b enrolled about two dozen adults aged 18-55 years at a single site in Boston, USA, between 29 July and 7 August 2020. Ad26.COV2.S was a replication-incompetent adenovirus type 26 vector expressing a prefusion-stabilized SARS-CoV-2 spike protein from the original Wuhan strain. Based on the germline V gene, the CDR1 and CDR2 sequences are MDHEN and SYDVKM. Deletion took 5 bases off V and 3 bases off J, with a span of 8 bases between the germline ends. The CDR3 sequence holds 12 residues, the cysteine and phenylalanine included. The read is trimmed to its CDR3 DNA, 36 bases read in frame from base 1.

TCRbeta CDR3 regions were sequenced with the immunoSEQ Assay. After extraction, genomic DNA underwent amplification by bias-controlled multiplex PCR, followed by high-throughput sequencing. In the authors' own workflow: Collapsing and filtering of sequences were performed to quantify the absolute abundance of each unique TCRbeta CDR3 region. Usable DNA was measured by amplifying reference genes present in all nucleated cells, and TCRbeta template counts were normalized to that usable DNA to estimate T cell fraction. Repertoire TCRs were annotated as SARS-CoV-2-specific when V gene, CDR3 amino acid sequence and J gene were exactly matched to a known reactive TCR set. The reference SARS-CoV-2 TCR set was obtained from MIRA and was filtered for enrichment in COVID-19-positive ImmuneCODE repertoires, whereby public or cross-reactive TCRs were removed. Drawing on the MIRA antigens, annotated TCRs were analysed further at the level of specific ORF or position within ORF. Depth was the summed frequency of annotated unique rearrangements, while breadth was defined as annotated unique rearrangements over total unique productive rearrangements. TCR breadth was compared between groups using two-sided Wilcoxon rank-sum tests. Imported from immuneACCESS, the table was reduced by TCRdb to in-frame sequences with V and J called. These copies leave out some clones; in studies compared against another copy, an unresolved V gene accounts for under half, and the cause of the remainder is not known. That table furnishes V, J and clone size, whereas the DNA furnished D and trimming. For this sample the table gives approximately 480,000 clones, of which around 90% were detected only once. Of the sample, roughly 12% falls within the top ten clones.

Worth noting for this clone: This clone's antigen is unknown. No base quality information exists; no much larger clone differs at one position.

This TCR derives from a person between 18 and 65 years old who received the Ad26.COV2.S COVID-19 vaccine or a placebo. Sample: peripheral blood, taken in a trial of Ad26.COV2.S vaccine versus placebo. The receptor chain draws on TRBV28 and TRBJ2-7; the D gene is unclear. Read as DNA, the sequence is TGTGCCAGCAGTAACAGCCTCTACGAGCAGTACTTC. Its translation reads: CASSNSLYEQYF. This CDR3, with the reference TRBV28 and TRBJ2-7 proteins standing in past its ends, gives the full variable domain DVKVTQSSRYLVKRTGEKVFLECVQDMDHENMFWYRQDPGLGLRLIYFSYDVKMKEKGDIPEGYSVSREKKERFSLILESASTNQTSMYLCASSNSLYEQYFGPGTRLTVT.